Presented here are 11 T cell receptor beta chains from one specimen sequenced in a study of human T cells and chemical hapten exposure. Indicated time point: patch test 3, about 24 weeks after DPC sensitization. Indicated treatment: therapeutic diphenylcyclopropenone sensitization with weekly scalp DPC. TCRdb independently ran MiXCR on the RACE reads; one entry per CDR3 protein. Here the sample spans some 96,000 distinct CDR3 sequences, 25% to 35% being singletons. Sequenced material: whole blood, taken in connection with sensitization to the hapten diphenylcyclopropenone (DPC). All receptors derive from a middle-aged man with alopecia areata. Some clones in this sample may be carry-over from other donors' samples.

In this sample, this clonotype turned up many times. The V call is TRBV20-1, the J call TRBJ2-5; unclear D gene. Germline loops: CDR1 DFQATT, CDR2 SNEGSKA (reference sequence). Trimming removed 3 bases from V and 4 bases from J, with 3 bases in between. The CDR3 is 10 amino acids. The CDR3 DNA follows: TGCAGTGCTAGGGTAGAGACCCAGTACTTC. Protein product: CSARVETQYF.

The table lists this clonotype with a few counts. The chain carries TRBV25-1 and TRBJ2-1; D is uncertain. The germline V and J ends were trimmed by 1 base and 2 bases, with 9 bases remaining between them. The CDR3 totals 15 residues. In germline, CDR1 is MGHDK, CDR2 SYGVNS. The DNA of the CDR3 is TGTGCCAGCAGTGAATTGGGAAGCCCCTACAATGAGCAGTTCTTC. Encoded protein: CASSELGSPYNEQFF.

This chain connects TRBV5-5 to TRBJ1-5; 7 nucleotides agree with TRBD1. J lost 4 bases, V lost 4 bases, and 14 bases had no gene match. This CDR3 contains 17 residues. Per germline, CDR1 SGHKS and CDR2 YYEKEE (reference sequence). The CDR3 protein is CASSRTPPGTVNQPQHF. The CDR3 DNA follows: TGTGCCAGCAGCCGGACCCCGCCCGGGACAGTTAATCAGCCCCAGCATTTT.

This clonotype came up a few times. The chain joins TRBV7-9 to TRBJ1-1; D uncertain. V was clipped by 11 bases and J by 1 base, with 14 bases between them. Per germline, CDR1 SEHNR and CDR2 FQNEAQ (reference sequence). The CDR3 covers 13 residues. As DNA, the CDR3 is TGTGCCGGGTACTCCGGTTCGAACACTGAAGCTTTCTTT. This translates into CAGYSGSNTEAFF.

This clonotype ranks as medium-sized. The chain has TRBV12-3 or TRBV12-4 and TRBJ2-3; 9 bases line up with TRBD2. The J segment lost 0 bases and the V segment lost 3 bases, leaving 10 bases of the junction unmatched. The CDR3 is 18 amino acids. This CDR3 is CASSLMSGRTTSTDTQYF. CDR3 coding DNA: TGTGCCAGCAGTTTGATGAGCGGGAGGACAACTAGCACAGATACGCAGTATTTT.

The chain combines TRBV29-1 with TRBJ1-4, with 8 bases fitting TRBD1. The V segment lost 7 bases and the J segment 8 bases; nucleotides outside the gene matches: 12. From germline, CDR1 is SQVTM and CDR2 ANQGSEA. CDR3 length equals 14 residues. CDR3 bases: TGCAGCGCCGAGACAGGGGCGTCGGACGAAAAACTGTTTTTT. Its translation is CSAETGASDEKLFF.

This clonotype was seen a handful of times. V gene TRBV15 combines with J gene TRBJ2-7; either TRBD1 or TRBD2 may supply D (5 bases each). Trimming removed 0 bases from V and 6 bases from J, with 12 bases in between. Germline V gene sequence: CDR1 LNHNV, CDR2 YYDKDF (reference sequence). The length of the CDR3 is 14 residues. CDR3 residues: CATSRDRGWSEQYF. The CDR3 bases are TGTGCCACCAGCAGAGATCGGGGCTGGAGCGAGCAGTACTTC. The full variable domain, in which reference TRBV15 and TRBJ2-7 provide the parts outside the CDR3, is DAMVIQNPRYQVTQFGKPVTLSCSQTLNHNVMYWYQQKSSQAPKLLFHYYDKDFNNEADTPDNFQSRRPNTSFCFLDIRSPGLGDTAMYLCATSRDRGWSEQYFGPGTRLTVT.

The sample holds one count of this clonotype. The chain has TRBV20-1 and TRBJ2-1, with 9 nucleotides matching TRBD2. Germline loops: CDR1 DFQATT, CDR2 SNEGSKA (reference sequence). CDR3 length: 16 residues. V gave up 4 bases and J gave up 7 bases; unmatched junction bases: 14. CDR3 loop: CSAIPPWVAGVNEQFF. Here the CDR3 DNA reads TGCAGTGCTATACCGCCATGGGTAGCGGGAGTGAATGAGCAGTTCTTC.

In nucleotides, the CDR3 is TGTGCCAGCAGCCCCCTGGCAGGGCCAACTAATGAAAAACTGTTTTTT. Encoded protein: CASSPLAGPTNEKLFF. The rearrangement links TRBV7-8 to TRBJ1-4; D is possibly TRBD1 (5 bases). Germline loops: CDR1 SGHVS, CDR2 FQNEAQ. The CDR3 is made up of 16 amino acids. Trimming took 5 bases from V and 0 from J, leaving 13 bases between them.

The chain is built from TRBV14 and TRBJ1-1, with D maybe TRBD1 (6 bases). CDR1 and CDR2 (germline): SGHDN, FVKESK. The CDR3 is 14 residues long. Trimming cost V 3 bases and J 1 base, with 9 bases left between them. The CDR3 DNA follows: TGTGCCAGCAGCCATTTGACAGGGAACACTGAAGCTTTCTTT. Translation: CASSHLTGNTEAFF.

This clonotype was observed a few times. The CDR3 nucleotides read TGTGCCAGCAGCTTAGAGCCCGGGGCCTACGAGCAGTACTTC. Its protein product is CASSLEPGAYEQYF. The chain has TRBV7-8 and TRBJ2-7, with D perhaps matching TRBD2 (5 bases). The CDR3 is made up of 14 amino acids. The V and J ends lost 1 base and 2 bases respectively, with 9 bases between them. Looked up from germline, CDR1 is SGHVS and CDR2 is FQNEAQ.